Shown below are 20 T cell receptor beta chains from a single sample sequenced in a study of blood T cell repertoires in COVID-19. Assay used: immunoSEQ multiplex PCR; TCRdb lists only in-frame clones, some missing. The top ten hold around 7.2% of the sample, which has 200,000 to 250,000 clones, 83% seen once. Sequenced: peripheral blood. These receptors were collected from a woman in her forties or fifties with acute or convalescent COVID-19.

This rearrangement joins TRBV27 to TRBJ1-3; possible D gene TRBD1, 5 bases. There are 14 residues in the CDR3. Deletions cut 5 bases from V and 0 bases from J, with 8 bases between. The germline gives CDR1 MNHEY, CDR2 SMNVEV (reference sequence). The CDR3 protein is CASSLQGSGNTIYF. The CDR3 nucleotides read TGTGCCAGCAGTCTGCAGGGCTCTGGAAACACCATATATTTT.

The chain couples TRBV10-3 to TRBJ1-1; D ambiguous. The V and J ends lost 6 bases and 1 base respectively, with 9 bases between them. Germline V gene sequence: CDR1 ENHRY, CDR2 SYGVKD. There are 13 residues in the CDR3. The CDR3 loop reads CAIRGAGNTEAFF. In nucleotides, the CDR3 is TGTGCCATCAGAGGCGCAGGGAACACTGAAGCTTTCTTT.

The chain joins TRBV6-1 to TRBJ1-5; TRBD1 aligns across 11 bases. CDR1 is MNHNS, CDR2 SASEGT, per germline. The CDR3 runs to 16 residues. After removal of 4 bases from V and 6 bases from J, the junction contained 8 bases not matched to a gene. The CDR3 DNA sequence: TGTGCCAGCAGTGGACCCGGACAGGGGGCTCTTCAGCCCCAGCATTTT. It is translated as CASSGPGQGALQPQHF.

Details on this clone: Relative to the germline gene, one junction end is altered; a read error may explain this. V usage is TRBV6-6 and J usage is TRBJ1-2; D remains ambiguous. The CDR3 covers 14 residues. Germline CDR1 and CDR2: MNHNY and SVGAGI (reference sequence). As DNA, the CDR3 is TGTGCCAGCAGTTACGATGAAGGGAGGTCCTCGTTTGGCTTC. It specifies CASSYDEGRSSFGF.

The chain uses TRBV25-1 and TRBJ2-3, with D possibly TRBD1 on 6 matching bases. Germline lookup yields CDR1 MGHDK and CDR2 SYGVNS. V lost 4 bases and J 2 bases, leaving 19 bases between the germline ends. The length of the CDR3 is 17 residues. The CDR3 is CASSGDPRDTYTDTQYF. For the CDR3, the DNA is TGTGCCAGCAGTGGAGACCCCCGGGACACCTACACAGATACGCAGTATTTT.

The V gene is TRBV19, the J gene TRBJ1-6; 10 nucleotides match TRBD1. The germline V gene has CDR1 LNHDA and CDR2 SQIVND (reference sequence). With 1 base clipped from V and 7 bases from J, the junction kept 16 bases outside the gene matches. The CDR3 has 20 amino acids. CDR3 DNA: TGTGCCAGTAGTATAGCGTCCGGGACAGGGGACTTGAGTAAGAATTCACCCCTCCACTTT. Residues: CASSIASGTGDLSKNSPLHF.

This chain links TRBV29-1 with TRBJ1-4; 7 bases fit TRBD1. J gave up 8 bases and V 6 bases, and 12 bases lay outside the gene matches. From germline, CDR1 is SQVTM and CDR2 ANQGSEA. The CDR3 totals 14 residues. Here the CDR3 reads CSVQRQGIDEKLFF. The CDR3 region has the DNA TGCAGCGTACAACGACAGGGAATCGACGAAAAACTGTTTTTT.

The chain joins TRBV5-6 to TRBJ2-1; 11 nucleotides match TRBD2. The CDR3 consists of 16 residues. The J segment lost 4 bases and the V segment lost 0 bases, leaving 3 bases of the junction unmatched. Germline V gene data show CDR1 as SGHDT and CDR2 as YYEEEE. The CDR3: CASSLASGGRYNEQFF. The CDR3, as DNA: TGTGCCAGCAGCTTGGCTAGCGGGGGGCGATACAATGAGCAGTTCTTC.

The chain links TRBV9 to TRBJ2-3, with no clear D. This CDR3 is built from 12 residues. Looked up from germline, CDR1 is SGDLS and CDR2 is YYNGEE. V was pared by 0 bases and J by 11 bases, with 10 bases between. The CDR3 nucleotides read TGTGCCAGCAGCGTAGTTGGCGGTAAGCAGTATTTT. Its translation: CASSVVGGKQYF.

J is TRBJ1-5 and V is TRBV6-5; 10 bases fit TRBD1. V dropped 6 bases and J dropped 5; count of bases not matched to a gene: 7. The CDR3 consists of 15 residues. Germline V CDR1 and CDR2: MNHEY, SVGAGI. The CDR3 is CASRLTGGVDQPQHF. The CDR3, as DNA: TGTGCCAGCAGGTTGACAGGGGGCGTGGATCAGCCCCAGCATTTT.

The V call is TRBV2, the J call TRBJ2-3; 7 bases match TRBD1. Germline V CDR1 and CDR2: SNHLY, FYNNEI. Trimming removed 8 bases from V and 4 bases from J; junction bases left unmatched: 6. This CDR3 comprises 13 residues. CDR3 in amino acids: CASSEGAADTQYF. DNA for the CDR3: TGTGCCAGCTCTGAGGGGGCGGCAGATACGCAGTATTTT. Full variable domain (remainder filled in from reference TRBV2 and TRBJ2-3): EPEVTQTPSHQVTQMGQEVILRCVPISNHLYFYWYRQILGQKVEFLVSFYNNEISEKSEIFDDQFSVERPDGSNFTLKIRSTKLEDSAMYFCASSEGAADTQYFGPGTRLTVL.

The rearrangement links TRBV30 to TRBJ1-6; TRBD1 agrees at 7 bases. The CDR3 is made up of 14 amino acids. The V gene's germline CDR1 is GTSNPN and CDR2 SVGIG (reference sequence). Trimming took 7 bases from V and 7 from J; bases not matched to a gene: 10. The CDR3 DNA reads as TGTGCCTTGTGGACAGGACCGAGGAATTCACCCCTCCACTTT. The encoded protein is CALWTGPRNSPLHF. Supplemented by reference TRBV30 and TRBJ1-6, the full variable domain reads SQTIHQWPATLVQPVGSPLSLECTVEGTSNPNLYWYRQAAGRGLQLLFYSVGIGQISSEVPQNLSASRPQDRQFILSSKKLLLSDSGFYLCALWTGPRNSPLHFGNGTRLTVT.

The chain employs TRBV25-1 and TRBJ1-2; D possibly corresponds to TRBD1 (6 bases). V dropped 6 bases and J dropped 4 bases, with 12 bases sitting between them. Germline V gene sequence: CDR1 MGHDK, CDR2 SYGVNS. CDR3 length: 13 residues. CDR3 protein: CASRDDRTYGYTF. The CDR3 DNA is TGTGCCAGCAGGGACGACAGGACCTATGGCTACACCTTC.

The rearrangement links TRBV27 to TRBJ2-1, with a weak D call TRBD2 (5 bases). The CDR3 runs to 16 residues. Germline CDR1 is MNHEY and CDR2 is SMNVEV (reference sequence). Trimming pared 7 bases from V and 0 bases from J, leaving 16 bases between. CDR3 in amino acids: CASTSSGLNSYNEQFF. In nucleotides, the CDR3 is TGTGCCAGCACCTCTTCGGGGTTAAACTCCTACAATGAGCAGTTCTTC.

The chain is built from TRBV24-1 and TRBJ2-3; 12 bases match TRBD1. V lost 3 bases to trimming and J lost 5 bases; unmatched junction nucleotides: 8. The germline V gene has CDR1 KGHDR and CDR2 SFDVKD. CDR3 length: 17 residues. The CDR3 DNA reads as TGTGCCACCAGTGATGAGACGGGACAGGGGGCCGTAGATACGCAGTATTTT. Its translation: CATSDETGQGAVDTQYF.

The CDR3 is CASSLAAGETQYF. CDR3 sequence (DNA): TGTGCCAGCAGCTTAGCAGCGGGGGAGACCCAGTACTTC. The rearrangement joins TRBV7-3 to TRBJ2-5; 7 positions agree with TRBD2. Germline V gene sequence: CDR1 SGHTA, CDR2 FQGTGA. The CDR3 spans 13 residues. The J segment lost 5 bases and the V segment lost 2 bases, leaving 2 bases of the junction unmatched.

This chain uses TRBV20-1 with TRBJ1-1; D gene uncertain. Germline CDR1 DFQATT, CDR2 SNEGSKA (reference sequence). This CDR3 spans 11 amino acids. The CDR3 coding sequence is TGCTGTGGCCAGGCACAGACTGAAGCTTTCTTT. Translated: CCGQAQTEAFF.

V is TRBV30 and J is TRBJ2-7; 10 bases are shared with TRBD1. The CDR3 is 14 residues long. The V and J ends lost 1 base and 3 bases, in that order; junction bases with no gene match: 3. Germline CDR1 and CDR2: GTSNPN and SVGIG (reference sequence). CDR3 sequence (DNA): TGTGCCTGGAGTGCGACAGGGGGCGGCTACGAGCAGTACTTC. This translates into CAWSATGGGYEQYF.

The V and J genes are TRBV11-1 and TRBJ2-1; 10 nucleotides match TRBD2. V lost 5 bases to trimming and J lost 7 bases; unmatched junction nucleotides: 5. This CDR3 has 14 amino acids. Looked up from germline, CDR1 is SGHAT and CDR2 is FQDESV (reference sequence). CDR3 loop: CASSRTSGPNEQFF. In DNA form, the CDR3 reads TGTGCCAGCAGCAGGACTAGCGGCCCAAATGAGCAGTTCTTC.

The genes are TRBV7-6 and TRBJ2-2; D not certain. This CDR3 has 15 amino acids. V was cut by 5 bases and J by 1 base, with 11 bases left in between. Germline CDR1 SGHVS, CDR2 FNYEAQ. Here the CDR3 reads CASSQSRQNTGELFF. The CDR3 nucleotides read TGTGCCAGCAGCCAATCCAGACAGAACACCGGGGAGCTGTTTTTT.